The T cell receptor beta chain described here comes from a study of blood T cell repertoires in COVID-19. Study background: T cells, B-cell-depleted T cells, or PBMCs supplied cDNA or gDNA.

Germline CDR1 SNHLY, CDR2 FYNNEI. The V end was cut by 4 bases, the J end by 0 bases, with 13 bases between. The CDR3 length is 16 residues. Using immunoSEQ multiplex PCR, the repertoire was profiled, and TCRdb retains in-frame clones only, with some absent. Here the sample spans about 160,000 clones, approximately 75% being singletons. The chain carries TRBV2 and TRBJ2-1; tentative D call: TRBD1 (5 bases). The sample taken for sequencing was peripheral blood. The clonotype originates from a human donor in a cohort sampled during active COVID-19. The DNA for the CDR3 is TGTGCCAGCAGTGGGGGCGAAGAAAGCTCCTACAATGAGCAGTTCTTC. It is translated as CASSGGEESSYNEQFF.